The 15 T cell receptor beta chains below were found in one sample sequenced in a study of blood T cell repertoires in COVID-19. Method: immunoSEQ multiplex PCR; TCRdb's copy keeps in-frame clones and lacks some. The data show about 280,000 clones, 85% seen once. Sample: PBMCs or T cells enriched from blood (not recorded which). The receptors stem from a woman in her fifties or sixties who had recovered from COVID-19.

This CDR3 is CASSYSTSGGKETQYF. CDR3 nucleotide sequence: TGTGCCAGCAGTTATTCAACTAGCGGGGGGAAAGAGACCCAGTACTTC. V and J are TRBV6-6 and TRBJ2-5; 12 bases agree with TRBD2. Losses at the gene ends were 3 bases for V and 3 bases for J; bases not matched to a gene: 5. CDR1 MNHNY and CDR2 SVGAGI come from the germline V gene (reference sequence). The CDR3 spans 16 residues.

The rearrangement links TRBV29-1 to TRBJ1-2; perhaps TRBD1 as D (5 bases). Trimming left V 7 bases short and J 2 bases short, with 14 bases between. Germline CDR1 SQVTM, CDR2 ANQGSEA. The CDR3 covers 13 residues. CDR3 loop: CSALGVLNYGYTF. In DNA form, the CDR3 reads TGCAGCGCCCTAGGGGTCCTAAACTATGGCTACACCTTC.

The V call is TRBV7-9, the J call TRBJ1-3; D ambiguous. Germline V CDR1 and CDR2: SEHNR, FQNEAQ (reference sequence). This CDR3 comprises 15 residues. V shed 5 bases and J shed 0 bases, with 11 bases lying between them. The CDR3: CASSNKIDSGNTIYF. The CDR3 region has the DNA TGTGCCAGCAGCAACAAAATTGACTCTGGAAACACCATATATTTT.

The genes are TRBV5-1 and TRBJ1-1; D is perhaps TRBD1 (6 bases). Germline V gene sequence: CDR1 SGHRS, CDR2 YFSETQ. The CDR3 totals 14 residues. Trimming removed 4 bases at V and 2 bases at J, with 12 bases between. The CDR3 here is CASSHGQINTEAFF. The CDR3 nucleotides read TGCGCCAGCAGCCACGGACAGATTAACACTGAAGCTTTCTTT.

The chain carries TRBV11-2 and TRBJ2-3; D remains ambiguous. V was pared by 7 bases and J by 0 bases, with 17 bases between. CDR1 and CDR2 from the germline V gene are SGHAT and FQNNGV. The CDR3 runs 16 residues. This CDR3 is CASTLFSRWSTDTQYF. Written as DNA, the CDR3 is TGTGCCAGCACCTTGTTTAGTCGTTGGAGCACAGATACGCAGTATTTT.

V gene TRBV4-2 combines with J gene TRBJ2-4, with 10 bases lining up with TRBD1. This CDR3 spans 16 amino acids. With 1 base clipped from V and 5 bases from J, the junction kept 5 bases outside the gene matches. The V gene's germline CDR1 is LGHNA and CDR2 YNFKEQ. CDR3 amino acids: CASSQVPGTGENIQYF. CDR3 bases: TGTGCCAGCAGCCAAGTACCCGGGACAGGGGAAAACATTCAGTACTTC.

J is TRBJ1-1 and V is TRBV29-1; 7 bases line up with TRBD1. V was clipped by 5 bases and J by 9 bases; unmatched bases: 9. Looked up from germline, CDR1 is SQVTM and CDR2 is ANQGSEA. The CDR3 consists of 12 residues. The CDR3 here is CSVIITGAQAFF. The CDR3 bases are TGCAGCGTTATTATCACAGGGGCACAAGCTTTCTTT.

The V gene is TRBV28, the J gene TRBJ2-7; TRBD1 aligns across 9 bases. With 6 bases clipped from V and 3 bases from J, the junction kept 9 bases outside the gene matches. The germline V gene has CDR1 MDHEN and CDR2 SYDVKM. The CDR3 has 15 residues. The CDR3, as DNA: TGTGCCAGCAGATTAGACAGGGGGGATAACTACGAGCAGTACTTC. Amino acid sequence: CASRLDRGDNYEQYF. Combining the CDR3 with reference TRBV28 and TRBJ2-7 gives the whole variable domain DVKVTQSSRYLVKRTGEKVFLECVQDMDHENMFWYRQDPGLGLRLIYFSYDVKMKEKGDIPEGYSVSREKKERFSLILESASTNQTSMYLCASRLDRGDNYEQYFGPGTRLTVT.

The chain employs TRBV5-6 and TRBJ2-7, with D possibly matching TRBD1 (5 bases). From germline, CDR1 is SGHDT and CDR2 YYEEEE. The length of the CDR3 is 16 residues. The germline V and J ends were trimmed by 4 bases and 4 bases, with 21 bases remaining between them. The CDR3 DNA follows: TGTGCCAGCAGCCGTCGACAGTCGACCCTAAAATACGAGCAGTACTTC. Translating gives CASSRRQSTLKYEQYF. Looking up the rest from reference TRBV5-6 and TRBJ2-7 gives the full variable domain: DAGVTQSPTHLIKTRGQQVTLRCSPKSGHDTVSWYQQALGQGPQFIFQYYEEEERQRGNFPDRFSGHQFPNYSSELNVNALLLGDSALYLCASSRRQSTLKYEQYFGPGTRLTVT.

V and J are TRBV7-6 and TRBJ1-1, with D possibly TRBD1 on 6 matching bases. This CDR3 is 13 amino acids long. Germline V lookup: CDR1 SGHVS, CDR2 FNYEAQ. The ends were cut back, 5 bases at V and 1 base at J, with 8 bases in the middle. The CDR3 protein is CASSATGNTEAFF. The CDR3 region has the DNA TGTGCCAGCAGCGCGACAGGGAACACTGAAGCTTTCTTT.

The gene calls are TRBV5-1 and TRBJ2-7; 7 bases fit TRBD1. This CDR3 comprises 14 residues. J was trimmed by 4 bases and V by 4 bases; bases with no gene match: 8. The germline gives CDR1 SGHRS, CDR2 YFSETQ. The CDR3 DNA is TGCGCCAGCAGCCCCCCGACAGGGCAGTACGAGCAGTACTTC. Amino acid sequence: CASSPPTGQYEQYF.

A single count supports this clone. V usage is TRBV6-5 and J usage is TRBJ2-1; 9 bases agree with TRBD1. The CDR3 spans 16 residues. Unmatched junction bases numbered 10, after V lost 0 bases and J lost 10 bases. CDR1 is MNHEY and CDR2 is SVGAGI in the germline V gene. The CDR3 spells CASSYSGYRGRREQFF. CDR3 coding DNA: TGTGCCAGCAGTTACTCGGGATACAGGGGGCGAAGGGAGCAGTTCTTC.

The J gene is TRBJ2-1, the V gene TRBV11-2; 9 bases match TRBD1. The CDR3 extends over 15 amino acids. Germline lookup yields CDR1 SGHAT and CDR2 FQNNGV. V lost 6 bases, J lost 4 bases, and 7 bases stayed unmatched. In DNA, the CDR3 is TGTGCCAGCAGGCCAAACAGGGGGCCGTACAATGAGCAGTTCTTC. It is translated as CASRPNRGPYNEQFF.

This chain uses TRBV5-1 with TRBJ2-1, with 7 bases that match TRBD1. Trimming cost V 4 bases and J 6 bases; bases outside gene matches: 10. Germline assignment: CDR1 SGHRS and CDR2 YFSETQ. The CDR3 runs 15 residues. The CDR3 DNA reads as TGCGCCAGCAGCGTAGAACAGGGGAGTCGCAATGAGCAGTTCTTC. This sequence encodes CASSVEQGSRNEQFF.

The chain carries TRBV5-4 and TRBJ2-7; tentatively, D is TRBD1 (6 bases). CDR3 length equals 14 residues. Germline CDR1 and CDR2: SGHNT and YYREEE (reference sequence). V lost 0 bases and J 4 bases, leaving 11 bases between the germline ends. CDR3: CASSLVDRPYEQYF. CDR3 sequence (DNA): TGTGCCAGCAGCTTGGTGGACAGACCGTACGAGCAGTACTTC.